Included here is one T cell receptor beta chain sequence, with context. These data come from a study of T cell responses to AZD1222 COVID-19 vaccine. Sequencing used immunoSEQ multiplex PCR; TCRdb keeps in-frame clones, though not all of them. The sample holds roughly 150,000 clones, about nine tenths seen once. Sequenced material: peripheral blood, taken 28 days after the second AZD1222 dose. This sequence originates from an adult who received the AZD1222 COVID-19 vaccine.

The CDR3 DNA reads as TGTGCCAGTAGTAGGGTCCTCTATAGCAATCAGCCCCAGCATTTT. It yields the protein CASSRVLYSNQPQHF. The chain couples TRBV19 to TRBJ1-5, with D unclear. The CDR3 consists of 15 residues. Germline loops: CDR1 LNHDA, CDR2 SQIVND (reference sequence). Trimming removed 4 bases from V and 0 bases from J, with 10 bases in between. Using reference TRBV19 and TRBJ1-5 for the parts outside the CDR3, the full variable domain is DGGITQSPKYLFRKEGQNVTLSCEQNLNHDAMYWYRQDPGQGLRLIYYSQIVNDFQKGDIAEGYSVSREKKESFPLTVTSAQKNPTAFYLCASSRVLYSNQPQHFGDGTRLSIL.